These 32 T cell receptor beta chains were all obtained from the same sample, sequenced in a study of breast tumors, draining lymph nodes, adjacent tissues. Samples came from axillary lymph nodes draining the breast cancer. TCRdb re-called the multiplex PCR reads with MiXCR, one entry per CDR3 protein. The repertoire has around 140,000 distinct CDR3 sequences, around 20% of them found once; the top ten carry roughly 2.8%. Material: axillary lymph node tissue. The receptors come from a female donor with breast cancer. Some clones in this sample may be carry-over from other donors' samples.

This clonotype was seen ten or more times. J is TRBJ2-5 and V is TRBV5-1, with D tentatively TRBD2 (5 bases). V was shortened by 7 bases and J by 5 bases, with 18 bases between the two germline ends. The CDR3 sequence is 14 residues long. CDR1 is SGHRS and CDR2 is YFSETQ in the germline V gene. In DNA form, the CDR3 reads TGCGCCAGCTCCCCGGTGGGAGCCTTGGAGACCCAGTACTTC. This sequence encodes CASSPVGALETQYF.

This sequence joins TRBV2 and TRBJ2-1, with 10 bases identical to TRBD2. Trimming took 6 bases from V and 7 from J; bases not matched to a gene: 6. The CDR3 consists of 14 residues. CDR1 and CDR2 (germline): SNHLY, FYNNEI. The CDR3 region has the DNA TGTGCCAGCAGGAGGGGACTAGCGTCTAATGAGCAGTTCTTC. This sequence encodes CASRRGLASNEQFF.

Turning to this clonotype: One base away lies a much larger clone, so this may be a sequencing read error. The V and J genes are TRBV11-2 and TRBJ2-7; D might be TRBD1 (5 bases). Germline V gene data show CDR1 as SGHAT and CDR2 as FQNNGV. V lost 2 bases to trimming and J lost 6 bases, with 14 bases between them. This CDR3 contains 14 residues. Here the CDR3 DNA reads TGTGCCAGCAGCTTAAGACAGAGTCCCTGCGAGCAGTACTTC. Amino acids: CASSLRQSPCEQYF. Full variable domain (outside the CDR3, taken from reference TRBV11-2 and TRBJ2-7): EAGVAQSPRYKIIEKRQSVAFWCNPISGHATLYWYQQILGQGPKLLIQFQNNGVVDDSQLPKDRFSAERLKGVDSTLKIQPAKLEDSAVYLCASSLRQSPCEQYFGPGTRLTVT.

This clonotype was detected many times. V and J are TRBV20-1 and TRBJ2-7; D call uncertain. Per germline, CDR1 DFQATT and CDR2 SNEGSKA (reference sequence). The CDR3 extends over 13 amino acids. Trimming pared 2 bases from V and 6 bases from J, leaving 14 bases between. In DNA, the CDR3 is TGCAGTGCTAGACGGCCCGAAAAACGCGAGCAGTACTTC. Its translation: CSARRPEKREQYF.

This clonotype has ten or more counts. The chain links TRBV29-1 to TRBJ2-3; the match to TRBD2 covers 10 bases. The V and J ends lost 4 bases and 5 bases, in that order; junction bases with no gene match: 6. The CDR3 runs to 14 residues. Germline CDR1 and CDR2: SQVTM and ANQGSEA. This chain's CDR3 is CSVVALAGRDTQYF. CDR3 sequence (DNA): TGCAGCGTTGTAGCACTAGCGGGGAGAGATACGCAGTATTTT.

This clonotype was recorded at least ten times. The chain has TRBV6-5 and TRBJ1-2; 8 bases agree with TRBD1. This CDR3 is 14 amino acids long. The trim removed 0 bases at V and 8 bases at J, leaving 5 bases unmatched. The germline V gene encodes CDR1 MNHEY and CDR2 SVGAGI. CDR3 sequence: CASSYSLTGVGYTF. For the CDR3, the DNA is TGTGCCAGCAGTTACTCTTTGACAGGGGTAGGCTACACCTTC.

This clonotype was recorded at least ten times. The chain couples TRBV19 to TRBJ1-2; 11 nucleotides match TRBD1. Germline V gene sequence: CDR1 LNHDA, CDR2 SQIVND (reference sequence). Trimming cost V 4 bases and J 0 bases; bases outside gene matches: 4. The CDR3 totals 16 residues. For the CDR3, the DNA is TGTGCCAGTAGTACCCCGGGACAGGGGGCTAACTATGGCTACACCTTC. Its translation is CASSTPGQGANYGYTF.

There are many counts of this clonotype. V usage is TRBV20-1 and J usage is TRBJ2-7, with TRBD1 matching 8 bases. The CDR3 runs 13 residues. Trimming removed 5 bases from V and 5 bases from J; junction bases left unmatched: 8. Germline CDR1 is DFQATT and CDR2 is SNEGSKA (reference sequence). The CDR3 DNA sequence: TGCAGTGCTTCGACAGGGGTGGTTAACGAGCAGTACTTC. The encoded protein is CSASTGVVNEQYF.

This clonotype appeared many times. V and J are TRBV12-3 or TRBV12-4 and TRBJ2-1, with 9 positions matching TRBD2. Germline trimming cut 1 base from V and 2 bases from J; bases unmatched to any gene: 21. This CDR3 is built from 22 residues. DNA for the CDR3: TGTGCCAGCAGTTTAGGAAGAAGGGGTTGGCTAGCGGGACCAGCGGCCTACAATGAGCAGTTCTTC. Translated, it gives CASSLGRRGWLAGPAAYNEQFF.

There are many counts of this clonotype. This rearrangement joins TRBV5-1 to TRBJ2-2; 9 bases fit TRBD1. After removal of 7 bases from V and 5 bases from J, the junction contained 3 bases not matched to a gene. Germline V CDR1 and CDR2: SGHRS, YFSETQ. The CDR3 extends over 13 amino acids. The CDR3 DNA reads TGCGCCAGCCGGACAGGGGCGACCGGGGAGCTGTTTTTT. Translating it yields CASRTGATGELFF.

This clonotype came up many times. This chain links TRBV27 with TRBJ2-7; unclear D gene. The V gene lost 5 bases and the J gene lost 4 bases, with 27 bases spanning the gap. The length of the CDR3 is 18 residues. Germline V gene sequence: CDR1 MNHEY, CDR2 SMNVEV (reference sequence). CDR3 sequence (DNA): TGTGCCAGCAGTCCGAGGTGGATTATGGCTAGTGGGTTTTACGAGCAGTACTTC. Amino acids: CASSPRWIMASGFYEQYF.

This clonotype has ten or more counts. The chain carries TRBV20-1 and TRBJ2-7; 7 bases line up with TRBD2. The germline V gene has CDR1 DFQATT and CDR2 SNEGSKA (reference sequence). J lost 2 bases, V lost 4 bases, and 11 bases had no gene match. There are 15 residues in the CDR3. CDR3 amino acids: CSANSRLAETYEQYF. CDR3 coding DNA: TGCAGTGCTAATAGTAGGCTAGCGGAAACCTACGAGCAGTACTTC.

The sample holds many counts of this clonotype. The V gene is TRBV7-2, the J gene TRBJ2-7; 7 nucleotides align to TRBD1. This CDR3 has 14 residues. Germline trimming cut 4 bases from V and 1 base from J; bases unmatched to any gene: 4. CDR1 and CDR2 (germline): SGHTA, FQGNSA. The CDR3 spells CASSSRTGSYEQYF. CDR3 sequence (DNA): TGTGCCAGCAGCTCCCGGACAGGTTCCTACGAGCAGTACTTC.

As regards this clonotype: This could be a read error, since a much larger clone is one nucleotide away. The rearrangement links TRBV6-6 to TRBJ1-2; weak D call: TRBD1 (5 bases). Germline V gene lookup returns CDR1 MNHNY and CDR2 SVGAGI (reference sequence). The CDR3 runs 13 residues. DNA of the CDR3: TGTGCCAGCAATTCAGGGACTTTCAATGGCTGCACCTTC. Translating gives CASNSGTFNGCTF.

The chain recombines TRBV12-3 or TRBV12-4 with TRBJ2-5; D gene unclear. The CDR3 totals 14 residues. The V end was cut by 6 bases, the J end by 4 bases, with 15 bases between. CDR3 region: CASSRAELRETQYF. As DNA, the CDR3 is TGTGCCAGCAGCCGGGCAGAACTCCGAGAGACCCAGTACTTC.

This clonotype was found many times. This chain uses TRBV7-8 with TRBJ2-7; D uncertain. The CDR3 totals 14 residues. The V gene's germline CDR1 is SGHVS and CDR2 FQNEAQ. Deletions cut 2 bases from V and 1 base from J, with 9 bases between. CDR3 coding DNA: TGTGCCAGCAGCTTATCAACGGATTCCTACGAGCAGTACTTC. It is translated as CASSLSTDSYEQYF.

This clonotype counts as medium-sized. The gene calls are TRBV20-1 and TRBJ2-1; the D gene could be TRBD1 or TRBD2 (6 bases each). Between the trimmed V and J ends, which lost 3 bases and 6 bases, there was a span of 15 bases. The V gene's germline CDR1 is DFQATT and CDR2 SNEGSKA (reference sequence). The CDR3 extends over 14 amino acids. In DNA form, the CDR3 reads TGCAGTGCTAGCAAGGGGGGCCTTCGCAATGAGCAGTTCTTC. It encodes CSASKGGLRNEQFF.

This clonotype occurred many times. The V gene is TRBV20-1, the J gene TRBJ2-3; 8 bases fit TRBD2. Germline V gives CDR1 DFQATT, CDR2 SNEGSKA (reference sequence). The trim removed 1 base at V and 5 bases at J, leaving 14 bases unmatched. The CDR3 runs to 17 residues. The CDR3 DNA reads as TGCAGTGCTAGAGCTGGGGGCTCGGGAGGGCCTGGAGATACGCAGTATTTT. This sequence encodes CSARAGGSGGPGDTQYF.

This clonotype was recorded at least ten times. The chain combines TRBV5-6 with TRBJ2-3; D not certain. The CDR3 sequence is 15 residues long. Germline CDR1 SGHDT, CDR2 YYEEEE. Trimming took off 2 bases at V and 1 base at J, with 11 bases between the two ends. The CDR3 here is CASSLFSPGTDTQYF. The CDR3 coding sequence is TGTGCCAGCAGCTTATTTAGTCCCGGCACAGATACGCAGTATTTT.

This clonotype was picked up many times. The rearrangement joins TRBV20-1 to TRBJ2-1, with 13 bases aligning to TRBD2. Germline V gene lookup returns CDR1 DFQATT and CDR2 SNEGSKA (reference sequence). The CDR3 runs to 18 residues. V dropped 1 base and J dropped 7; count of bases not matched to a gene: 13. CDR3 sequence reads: CSARAIGLLAGGSNEQFF. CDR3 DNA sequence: TGCAGTGCTAGAGCCATTGGATTACTAGCGGGAGGGTCGAATGAGCAGTTCTTC.

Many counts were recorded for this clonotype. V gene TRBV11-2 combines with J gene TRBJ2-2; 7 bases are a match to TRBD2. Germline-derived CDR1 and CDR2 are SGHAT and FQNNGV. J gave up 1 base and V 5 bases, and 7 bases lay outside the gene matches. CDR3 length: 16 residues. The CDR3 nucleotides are TGTGCCAGCAGCCCCTGGGGCGGGGGGAACACCGGGGAGCTGTTTTTT. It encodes CASSPWGGGNTGELFF.

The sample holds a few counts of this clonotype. Here the CDR3 DNA reads TGTGCCAGCAGCCCCCCCCCAGCAGATACGCAGTATTTT. It codes for CASSPPPADTQYF. The V and J genes are TRBV3-1 and TRBJ2-3; the D is unclear. The CDR3 totals 13 residues. The germline V gene has CDR1 LGHDT and CDR2 YNNKEL (reference sequence). The V and J ends lost 4 bases and 4 bases respectively, with 9 bases between them.

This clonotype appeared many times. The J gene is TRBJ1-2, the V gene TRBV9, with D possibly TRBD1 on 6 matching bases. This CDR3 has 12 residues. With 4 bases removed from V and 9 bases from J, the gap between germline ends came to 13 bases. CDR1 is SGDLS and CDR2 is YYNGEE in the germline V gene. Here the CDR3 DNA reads TGTGCCAGCAGCAGCAACAGGGTCCGCTACACCTTC. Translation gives CASSSNRVRYTF.

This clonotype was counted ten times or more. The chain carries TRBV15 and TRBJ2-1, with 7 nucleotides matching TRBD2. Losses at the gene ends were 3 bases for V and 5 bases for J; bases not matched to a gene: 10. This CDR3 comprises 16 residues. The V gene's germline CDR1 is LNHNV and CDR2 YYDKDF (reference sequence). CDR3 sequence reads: CATSRRVGLHHNEQFF. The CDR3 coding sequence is TGTGCCACCAGCAGGCGGGTGGGACTACACCACAATGAGCAGTTCTTC.

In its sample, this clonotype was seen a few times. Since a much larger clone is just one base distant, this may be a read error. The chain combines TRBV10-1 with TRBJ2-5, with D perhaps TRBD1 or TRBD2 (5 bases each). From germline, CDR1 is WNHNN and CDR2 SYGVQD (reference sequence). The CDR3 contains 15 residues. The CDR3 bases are TGCGCCAGCAGTGATGCCGGGACGCTAAAGGAGACCCGGTACTTC. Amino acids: CASSDAGTLKETRYF.

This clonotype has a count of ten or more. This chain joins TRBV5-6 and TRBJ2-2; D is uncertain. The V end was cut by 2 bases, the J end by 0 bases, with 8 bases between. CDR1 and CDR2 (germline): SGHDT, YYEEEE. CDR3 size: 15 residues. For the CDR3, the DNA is TGTGCCAGCAGCTTCGGGTATACGAACACCGGGGAGCTGTTTTTT. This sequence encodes CASSFGYTNTGELFF.

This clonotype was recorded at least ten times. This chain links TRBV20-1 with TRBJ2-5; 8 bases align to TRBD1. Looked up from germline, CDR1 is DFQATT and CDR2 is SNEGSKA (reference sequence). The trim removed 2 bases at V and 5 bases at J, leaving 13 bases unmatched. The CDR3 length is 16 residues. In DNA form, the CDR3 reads TGCAGTGCTAGATATGACCGTGGGACAGGTCGGGAGACCCAGTACTTC. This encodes CSARYDRGTGRETQYF.

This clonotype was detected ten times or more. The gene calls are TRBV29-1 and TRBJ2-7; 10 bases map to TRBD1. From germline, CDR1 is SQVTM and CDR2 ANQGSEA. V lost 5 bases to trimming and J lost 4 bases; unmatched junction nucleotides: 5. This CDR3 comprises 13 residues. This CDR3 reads CSVQDRGYYEQYF. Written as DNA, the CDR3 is TGCAGCGTTCAGGACAGGGGGTATTACGAGCAGTACTTC.

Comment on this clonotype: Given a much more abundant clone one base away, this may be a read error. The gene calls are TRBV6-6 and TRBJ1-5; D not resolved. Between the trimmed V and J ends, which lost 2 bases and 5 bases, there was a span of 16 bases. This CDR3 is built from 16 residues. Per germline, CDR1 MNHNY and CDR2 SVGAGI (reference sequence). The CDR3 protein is CASSYAADPWDQPQHF. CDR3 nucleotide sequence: TGTGCCAGCAGTTACGCCGCAGATCCATGGGATCAGCCCCAGCATTTT.

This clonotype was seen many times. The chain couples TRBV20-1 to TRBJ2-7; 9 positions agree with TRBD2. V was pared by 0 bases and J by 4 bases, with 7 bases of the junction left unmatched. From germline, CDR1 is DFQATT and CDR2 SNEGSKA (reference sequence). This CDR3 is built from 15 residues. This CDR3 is CSARDLAGGPYEQYF. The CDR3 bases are TGCAGTGCTAGAGATCTCGCGGGAGGGCCTTACGAGCAGTACTTC.

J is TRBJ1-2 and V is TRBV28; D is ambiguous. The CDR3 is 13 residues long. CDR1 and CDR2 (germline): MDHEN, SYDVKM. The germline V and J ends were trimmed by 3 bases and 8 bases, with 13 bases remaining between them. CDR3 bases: TGTGCCAGCAGTTTTGTGGCAGGATACGGCTACACCTTC. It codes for CASSFVAGYGYTF.

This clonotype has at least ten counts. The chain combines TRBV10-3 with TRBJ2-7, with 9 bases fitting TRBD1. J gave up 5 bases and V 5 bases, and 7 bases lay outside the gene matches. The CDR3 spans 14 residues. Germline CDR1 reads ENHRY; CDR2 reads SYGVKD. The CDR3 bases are TGTGCCATCAGTTCGAGGACAGGGGTAAACGAGCAGTACTTC. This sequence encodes CAISSRTGVNEQYF.